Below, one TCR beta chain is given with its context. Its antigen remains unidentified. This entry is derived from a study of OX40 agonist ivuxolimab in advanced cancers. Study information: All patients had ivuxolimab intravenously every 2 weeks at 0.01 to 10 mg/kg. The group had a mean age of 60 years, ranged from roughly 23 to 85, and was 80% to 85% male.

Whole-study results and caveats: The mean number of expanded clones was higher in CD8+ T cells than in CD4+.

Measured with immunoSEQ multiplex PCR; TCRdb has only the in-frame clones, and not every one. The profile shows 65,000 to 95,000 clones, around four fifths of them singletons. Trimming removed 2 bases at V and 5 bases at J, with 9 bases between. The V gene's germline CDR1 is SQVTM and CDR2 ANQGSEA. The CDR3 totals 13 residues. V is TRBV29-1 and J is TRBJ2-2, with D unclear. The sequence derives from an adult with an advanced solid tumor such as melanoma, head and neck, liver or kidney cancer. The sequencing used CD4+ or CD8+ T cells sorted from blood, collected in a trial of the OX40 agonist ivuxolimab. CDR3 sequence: CSVESRETGELFF. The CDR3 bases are TGCAGCGTTGAAAGTAGGGAAACCGGGGAGCTGTTTTTT.